Listed below are T cell receptor beta chains from one sample, sequenced in a study of T cell repertoires in cytomegalovirus infection. TCRdb reprocessed the reads via MiXCR and lists one record per CDR3 protein. The sample lists 600,000 to 700,000 distinct CDR3 sequences; around 35% were seen once. Their specific antigens are unknown. The source was cultured PBMCs, collected from culture after CMV antigen stimulation. The receptors here all came from a human donor in good health (CMV status not recorded). Some clones in this sample may be carry-over from other donors' samples. The CDR3 runs from the conserved cysteine through the conserved F or W. A D gene is named only where the DNA matches it firmly. Some rows have no size entry. The others give once, few or many, or a class for an expanded clone.

j_gene: TRBJ2-2; v_gene: TRBV4-2; d_gene: -; abundance: -; CDR3nt: TGTGCCAGCAGCCAAGACGTGGTAGCGGAGCCCACCGGGGAGCTGTTTTTT; CDR3aa: CASSQDVVAEPTGELFF
j_gene: TRBJ1-4; v_gene: TRBV20-1; d_gene: -; abundance: few; CDR3nt: TGCAGTGCTAGTTGGGATCTAAAAAATGAAAAACTGTTTTTT; CDR3aa: CSASWDLKNEKLFF
j_gene: TRBJ2-3; v_gene: TRBV20-1; d_gene: -; abundance: -; CDR3nt: TGCAGTGCTGGGGCCGCTAGCGCTACCACAGATACGCAGTATTTT; CDR3aa: CSAGAASATTDTQYF
j_gene: TRBJ1-2; v_gene: TRBV7-8; d_gene: -; abundance: few; CDR3nt: TGTGCCAGCAGCTCCTATATCGACGATCGCGGCTATGGCTACACCTTC; CDR3aa: CASSSYIDDRGYGYTF
j_gene: TRBJ2-7; v_gene: TRBV11-3; d_gene: -; abundance: -; CDR3nt: TGTGCCAGCAGCCACCCCCCATCCTACGAGCAGTACTTC; CDR3aa: CASSHPPSYEQYF
j_gene: TRBJ1-4; v_gene: TRBV6-1; d_gene: TRBD1; abundance: -; CDR3nt: TGTGCCAGCATATCCGGGACAGTGAATGAAAAACTGTTTTTT; CDR3aa: CASISGTVNEKLFF
j_gene: TRBJ2-2; v_gene: TRBV15; d_gene: TRBD2; abundance: -; CDR3nt: TGTGCCACCAGCAGAGATCAGGGTCTAGCGGGCAGACTGGAAACCGGGGAGCTGTTTTTT; CDR3aa: CATSRDQGLAGRLETGELFF
j_gene: TRBJ2-3; v_gene: TRBV11-2; d_gene: -; abundance: -; CDR3nt: TGTGCCAGCAGGGGGGTGGATACGCAGTATTTT; CDR3aa: CASRGVDTQYF
j_gene: TRBJ2-1; v_gene: TRBV4-1; d_gene: TRBD2; abundance: -; CDR3nt: TGCGCCAGCAGCCCTAGCCCTAGCGGGGGATACTACAATGAGCAGTTCTTC; CDR3aa: CASSPSPSGGYYNEQFF
j_gene: TRBJ2-5; v_gene: TRBV6-1; d_gene: TRBD2; abundance: few; CDR3nt: TGTGCCAGCAGTGAATTATCTGGGGGGACTAGCGGGAGGCGGCGTGAGACCCAGTACTTC; CDR3aa: CASSELSGGTSGRRRETQYF
j_gene: TRBJ1-2; v_gene: TRBV7-9; d_gene: TRBD1; abundance: many; CDR3nt: TGTGCCAGCAGCCCTGGGACAGGGAAAGACTATGGCTACACCTTC; CDR3aa: CASSPGTGKDYGYTF
j_gene: TRBJ1-6; v_gene: TRBV7-2; d_gene: -; abundance: many; CDR3nt: TGTGCCAGCAGCTTAGTGGCGGTAGGGGATTCACCCCTCCACTTT; CDR3aa: CASSLVAVGDSPLHF
j_gene: TRBJ2-5; v_gene: TRBV19; d_gene: -; abundance: -; CDR3nt: TGTGCCAGTAGTGCCACGTTGGGAGGGACCCAGTACTTC; CDR3aa: CASSATLGGTQYF